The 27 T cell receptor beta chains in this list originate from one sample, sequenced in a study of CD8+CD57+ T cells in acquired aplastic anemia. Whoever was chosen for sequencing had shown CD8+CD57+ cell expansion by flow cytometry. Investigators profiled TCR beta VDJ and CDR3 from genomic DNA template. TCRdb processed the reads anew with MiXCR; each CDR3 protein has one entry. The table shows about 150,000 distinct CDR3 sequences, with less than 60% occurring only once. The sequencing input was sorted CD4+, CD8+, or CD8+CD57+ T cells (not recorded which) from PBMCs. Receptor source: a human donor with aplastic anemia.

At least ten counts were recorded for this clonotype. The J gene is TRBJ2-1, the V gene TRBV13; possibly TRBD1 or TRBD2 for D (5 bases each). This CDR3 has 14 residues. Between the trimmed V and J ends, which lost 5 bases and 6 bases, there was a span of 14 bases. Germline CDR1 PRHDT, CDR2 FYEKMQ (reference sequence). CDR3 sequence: CASSPNTRGNEQFF. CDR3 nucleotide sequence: TGTGCCAGCAGCCCGAACACGAGGGGCAATGAGCAGTTCTTC. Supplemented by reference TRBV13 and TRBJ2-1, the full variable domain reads AAGVIQSPRHLIKEKRETATLKCYPIPRHDTVYWYQQGPGQDPQFLISFYEKMQSDKGSIPDRFSAQQFSDYHSELNMSSLELGDSALYFCASSPNTRGNEQFFGPGTRLTVL.

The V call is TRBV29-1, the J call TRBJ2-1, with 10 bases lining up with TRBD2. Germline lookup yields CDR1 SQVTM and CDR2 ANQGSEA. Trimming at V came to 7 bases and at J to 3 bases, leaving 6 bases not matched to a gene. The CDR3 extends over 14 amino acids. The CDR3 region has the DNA TGCAGCGCCACTCTAGCGGGAGTCTACAATGAGCAGTTCTTC. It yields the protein CSATLAGVYNEQFF.

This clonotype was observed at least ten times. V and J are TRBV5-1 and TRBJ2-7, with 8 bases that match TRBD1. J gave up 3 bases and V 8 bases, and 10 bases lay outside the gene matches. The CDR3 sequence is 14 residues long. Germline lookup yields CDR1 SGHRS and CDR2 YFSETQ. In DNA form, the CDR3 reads TGCGCCAGGACGAGAGCCGGACAGGGCTACGAGCAGTACTTC. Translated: CARTRAGQGYEQYF.

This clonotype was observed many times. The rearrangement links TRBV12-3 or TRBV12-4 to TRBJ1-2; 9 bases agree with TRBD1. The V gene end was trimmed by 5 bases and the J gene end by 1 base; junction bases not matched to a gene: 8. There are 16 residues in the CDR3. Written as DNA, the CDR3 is TGTGCCAGCAGTGCTACCCTGACAGGGGGTAACTATGGCTACACCTTC. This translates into CASSATLTGGNYGYTF.

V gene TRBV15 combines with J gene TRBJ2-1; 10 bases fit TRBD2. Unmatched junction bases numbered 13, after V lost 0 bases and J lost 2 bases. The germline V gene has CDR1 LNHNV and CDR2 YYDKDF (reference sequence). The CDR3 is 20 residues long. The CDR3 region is CATSREGLAEPESAYNEQFF. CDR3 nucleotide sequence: TGTGCCACCAGCAGAGAAGGACTAGCGGAACCCGAGAGCGCCTACAATGAGCAGTTCTTC.

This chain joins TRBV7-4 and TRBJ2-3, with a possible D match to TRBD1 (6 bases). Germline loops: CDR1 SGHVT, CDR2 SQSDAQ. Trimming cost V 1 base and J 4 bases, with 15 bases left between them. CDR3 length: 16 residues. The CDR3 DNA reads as TGTGCCAGCAGCTTAGGAAGGGACACAAATTCAGATACGCAGTATTTT. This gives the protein CASSLGRDTNSDTQYF.

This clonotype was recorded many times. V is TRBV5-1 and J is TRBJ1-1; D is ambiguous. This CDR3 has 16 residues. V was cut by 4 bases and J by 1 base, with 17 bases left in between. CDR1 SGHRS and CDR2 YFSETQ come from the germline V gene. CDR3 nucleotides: TGCGCCAGCAGCCTGCGGCGGGTCGGCGAGAACACTGAAGCTTTCTTT. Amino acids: CASSLRRVGENTEAFF.

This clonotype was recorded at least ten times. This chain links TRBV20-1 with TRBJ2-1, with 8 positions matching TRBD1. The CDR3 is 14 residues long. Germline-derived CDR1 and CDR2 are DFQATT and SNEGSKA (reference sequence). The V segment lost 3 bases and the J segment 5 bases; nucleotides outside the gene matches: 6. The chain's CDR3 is CSASSGGPDNEQFF. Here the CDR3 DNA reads TGCAGTGCTAGTTCAGGGGGCCCCGACAATGAGCAGTTCTTC.

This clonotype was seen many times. The CDR3 nucleotides are TGTGCCAGCAGTTACGGGGGGTACAATGAGCAGTTCTTC. It translates to CASSYGGYNEQFF. This chain uses TRBV6-5 with TRBJ2-1, with a tentative D call TRBD2 (6 bases). The ends were cut back, 2 bases at V and 4 bases at J, with 6 bases in the middle. Germline V gene data show CDR1 as MNHEY and CDR2 as SVGAGI. The CDR3 is 13 residues long.

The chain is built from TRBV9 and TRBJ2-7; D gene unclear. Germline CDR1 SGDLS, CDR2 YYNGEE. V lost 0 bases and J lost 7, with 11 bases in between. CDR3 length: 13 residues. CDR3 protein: CASSVANLGEQYF. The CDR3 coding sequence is TGTGCCAGCAGCGTAGCTAACTTGGGAGAGCAGTACTTC.

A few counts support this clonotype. DNA for the CDR3: TGTGCCACCAGGACCCCAGAGGGCGAGCAGTACTTC. This codes for CATRTPEGEQYF. This sequence joins TRBV2 and TRBJ2-7; perhaps TRBD2 as D (5 bases). Trimming pared 10 bases from V and 6 bases from J, leaving 16 bases between. Germline V gene lookup returns CDR1 SNHLY and CDR2 FYNNEI. This CDR3 spans 12 amino acids.

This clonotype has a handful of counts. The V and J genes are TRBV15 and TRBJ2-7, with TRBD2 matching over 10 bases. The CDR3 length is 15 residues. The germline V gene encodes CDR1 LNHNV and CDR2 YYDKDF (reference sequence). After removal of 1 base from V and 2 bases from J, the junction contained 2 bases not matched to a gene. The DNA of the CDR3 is TGTGCCACCAGCAGAGGTGGGACTAGCGCCTACGAGCAGTACTTC. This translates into CATSRGGTSAYEQYF.

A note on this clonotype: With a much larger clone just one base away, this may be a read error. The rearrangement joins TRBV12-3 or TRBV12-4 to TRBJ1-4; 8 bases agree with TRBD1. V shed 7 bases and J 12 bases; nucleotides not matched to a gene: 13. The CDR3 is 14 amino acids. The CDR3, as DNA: TGTGCCAGCACCAGAACAGGGGGAAATGGAGAACTGTTTTTT. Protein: CASTRTGGNGELFF.

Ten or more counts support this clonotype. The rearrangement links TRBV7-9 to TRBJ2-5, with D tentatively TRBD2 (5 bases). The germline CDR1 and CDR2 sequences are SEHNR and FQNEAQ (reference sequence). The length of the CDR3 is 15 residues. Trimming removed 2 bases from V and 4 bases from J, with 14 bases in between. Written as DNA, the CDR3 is TGTGCCAGCAGCTTAAGCGTGAGCGGTGGAGAGACCCAGTACTTC. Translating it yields CASSLSVSGGETQYF.

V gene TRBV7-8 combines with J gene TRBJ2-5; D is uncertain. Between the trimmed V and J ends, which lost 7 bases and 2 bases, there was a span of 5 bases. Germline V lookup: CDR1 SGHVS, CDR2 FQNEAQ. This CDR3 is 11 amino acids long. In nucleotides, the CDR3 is TGTGCCAGCACATTACAAGAGACCCAGTACTTC. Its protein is CASTLQETQYF. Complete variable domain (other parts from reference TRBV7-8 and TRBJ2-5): GAGVSQSPRYKVAKRGQDVALRCDPISGHVSLFWYQQALGQGPEFLTYFQNEAQLDKSGLPSDRFFAERPEGSVSTLKIQRTQQEDSAVYLCASTLQETQYFGPGTRLLVL.

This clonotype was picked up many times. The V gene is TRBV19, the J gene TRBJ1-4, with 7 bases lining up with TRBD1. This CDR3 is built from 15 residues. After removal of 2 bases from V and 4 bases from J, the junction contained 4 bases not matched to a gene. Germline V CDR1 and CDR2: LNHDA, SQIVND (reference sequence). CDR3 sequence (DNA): TGTGCCAGTAGTATATGGGACAGCCTTAATGAAAAACTGTTTTTT. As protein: CASSIWDSLNEKLFF.

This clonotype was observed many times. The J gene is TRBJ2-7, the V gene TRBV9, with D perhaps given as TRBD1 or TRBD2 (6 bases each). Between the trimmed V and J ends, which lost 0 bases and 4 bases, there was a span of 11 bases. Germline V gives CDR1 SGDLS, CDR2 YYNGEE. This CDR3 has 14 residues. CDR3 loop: CASSVATGAYEQYF. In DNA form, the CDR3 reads TGTGCCAGCAGCGTAGCTACGGGGGCTTACGAGCAGTACTTC.

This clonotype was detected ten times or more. The CDR3 here is CSVYKGNNYGYTF. Here the CDR3 DNA reads TGCAGCGTTTACAAGGGTAATAACTATGGCTACACCTTC. The V and J genes are TRBV29-1 and TRBJ1-2, with no clear D. V lost 5 bases, J lost 1 base, and 11 bases lay in between. The CDR3 loop spans 13 amino acids. CDR1 is SQVTM, CDR2 ANQGSEA, per germline.

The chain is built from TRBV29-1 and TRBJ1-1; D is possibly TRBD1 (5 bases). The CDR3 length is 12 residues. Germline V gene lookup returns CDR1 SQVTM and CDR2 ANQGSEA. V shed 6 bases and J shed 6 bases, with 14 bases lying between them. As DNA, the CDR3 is TGCAGCGTAATGGGGGGTTTACCTGAAGCTTTCTTT. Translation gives CSVMGGLPEAFF.

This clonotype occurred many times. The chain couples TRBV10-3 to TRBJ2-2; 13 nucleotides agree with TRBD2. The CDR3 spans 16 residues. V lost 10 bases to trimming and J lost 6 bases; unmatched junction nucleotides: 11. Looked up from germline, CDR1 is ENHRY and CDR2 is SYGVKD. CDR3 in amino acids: CATNGGLAGVAGELFF. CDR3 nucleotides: TGTGCCACCAATGGAGGACTAGCGGGGGTGGCCGGGGAGCTGTTTTTT.

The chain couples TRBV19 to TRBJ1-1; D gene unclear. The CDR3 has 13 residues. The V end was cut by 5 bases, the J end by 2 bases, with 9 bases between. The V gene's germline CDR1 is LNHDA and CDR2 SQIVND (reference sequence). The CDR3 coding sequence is TGTGCCAGTAGTTCCCAGATTAACACTGAAGCTTTCTTT. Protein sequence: CASSSQINTEAFF. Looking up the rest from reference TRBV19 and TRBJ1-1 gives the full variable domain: DGGITQSPKYLFRKEGQNVTLSCEQNLNHDAMYWYRQDPGQGLRLIYYSQIVNDFQKGDIAEGYSVSREKKESFPLTVTSAQKNPTAFYLCASSSQINTEAFFGQGTRLTVV.

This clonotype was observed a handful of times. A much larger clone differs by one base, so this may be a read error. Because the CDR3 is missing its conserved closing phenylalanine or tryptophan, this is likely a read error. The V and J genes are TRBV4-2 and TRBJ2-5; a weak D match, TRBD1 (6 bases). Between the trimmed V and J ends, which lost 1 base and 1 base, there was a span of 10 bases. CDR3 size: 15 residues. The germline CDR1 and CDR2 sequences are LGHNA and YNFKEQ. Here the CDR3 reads CASSQVVDSQETQYS. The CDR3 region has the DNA TGTGCCAGCAGCCAAGTAGTGGACAGCCAAGAGACCCAGTACTCC.

The CDR3, as DNA: TGTGCCAGCAGCTTACTCGGGACAGACGAGCAGTACTTC. It is translated as CASSLLGTDEQYF. V usage is TRBV7-9 and J usage is TRBJ2-7; the match to TRBD1 covers 7 bases. CDR1 SEHNR and CDR2 FQNEAQ come from the germline V gene (reference sequence). This CDR3 region has 13 residues. The ends lost 2 bases at V and 5 bases at J; junction bases unmatched: 3.

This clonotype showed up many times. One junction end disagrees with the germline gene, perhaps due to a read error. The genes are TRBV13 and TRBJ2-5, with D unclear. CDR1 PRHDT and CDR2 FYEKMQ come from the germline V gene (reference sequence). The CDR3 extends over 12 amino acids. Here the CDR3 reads CASSLDRRVLVF. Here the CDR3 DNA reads TGTGCCAGCAGCTTAGATCGGCGTGTCCTCGTCTTC.

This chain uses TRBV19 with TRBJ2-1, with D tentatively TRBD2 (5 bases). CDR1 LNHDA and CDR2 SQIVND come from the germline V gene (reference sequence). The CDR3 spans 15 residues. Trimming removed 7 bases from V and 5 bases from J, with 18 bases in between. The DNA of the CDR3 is TGTGCCAGTACCTCCAGCGGTGGCAAGGACAATGAGCAGTTCTTC. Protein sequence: CASTSSGGKDNEQFF.

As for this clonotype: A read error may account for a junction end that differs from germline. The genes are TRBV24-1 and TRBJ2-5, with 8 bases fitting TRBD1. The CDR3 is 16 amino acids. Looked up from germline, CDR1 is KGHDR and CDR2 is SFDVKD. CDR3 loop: CATSGPGGTYQETQHF. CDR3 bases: TGTGCCACCAGTGGTCCAGGGGGCACGTACCAAGAGACCCAGCACTTC.

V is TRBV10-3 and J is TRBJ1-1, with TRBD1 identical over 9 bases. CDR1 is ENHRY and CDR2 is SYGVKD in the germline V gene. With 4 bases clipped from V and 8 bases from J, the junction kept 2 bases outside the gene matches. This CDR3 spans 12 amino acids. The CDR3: CAISGTGEEAFF. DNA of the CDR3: TGTGCCATCAGTGGGACAGGGGAAGAAGCTTTCTTT.